This T cell receptor (beta chain) was obtained from a study of OX40 agonist ivuxolimab in advanced cancers. CDR3 length: 16 amino acids. Sequencing used immunoSEQ multiplex PCR; TCRdb keeps in-frame clones, though not all of them. The sample has 91,000 or so clones, approximately 95% seen once. V gene TRBV21-1 combines with J gene TRBJ2-7; TRBD2, the table's D call, was not compared with the DNA. TRBV21-1 is listed as a pseudogene. The sequence was collected from an adult with an advanced solid tumor such as melanoma, head and neck, liver or kidney cancer. The sample here was CD4+ or CD8+ T cells sorted from blood, taken in a trial of the OX40 agonist ivuxolimab. The chain's CDR3 is CASSKEAAEPTYEQYF. The CDR3 DNA follows: TGTGCCAGCAGCAAAGAAGCAGCGGAGCCCACCTACGAGCAGTACTTC.